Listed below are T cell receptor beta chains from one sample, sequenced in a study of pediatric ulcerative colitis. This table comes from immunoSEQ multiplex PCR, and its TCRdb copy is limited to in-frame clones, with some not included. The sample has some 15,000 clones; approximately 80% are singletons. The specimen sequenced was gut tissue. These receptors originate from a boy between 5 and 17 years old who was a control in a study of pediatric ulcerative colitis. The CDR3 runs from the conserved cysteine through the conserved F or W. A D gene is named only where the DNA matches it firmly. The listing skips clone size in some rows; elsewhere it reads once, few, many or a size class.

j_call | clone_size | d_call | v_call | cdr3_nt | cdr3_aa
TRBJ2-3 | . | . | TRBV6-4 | TGTGCCAGCAGTGAAGGGGGTTCCGGGGCAGATACGCAGTATTTT | CASSEGGSGADTQYF
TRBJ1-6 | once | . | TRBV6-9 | TGTGCCAGCAGTTACTCGATGGACGGTGGTTCACCCCTCCACTTT | CASSYSMDGGSPLHF
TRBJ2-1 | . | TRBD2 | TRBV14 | TGTGCCAGCAGCCAAGCTAGCGGAGGCTCCTACGGGTACAATGAGCAGTTCTTC | CASSQASGGSYGYNEQFF
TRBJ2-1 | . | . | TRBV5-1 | TGCGCCAGCAGCGCAGAAGTTTACAATGAGCAGTTCTTC | CASSAEVYNEQFF
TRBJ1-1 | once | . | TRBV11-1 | TGTGCCAGCAGCTTAAACAGCGTGAACACTGAAGCTTTCTTT | CASSLNSVNTEAFF
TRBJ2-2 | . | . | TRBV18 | TGTGCCAGCTCACGTGGAGATGGCACCGGGGAGCTGTTTTTT | CASSRGDGTGELFF
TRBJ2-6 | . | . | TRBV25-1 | TGTGCCAGCAGTTCAAGCTGGGACGGGAACTCTGGGGCCAACGTCCTGACTTTC | CASSSSWDGNSGANVLTF
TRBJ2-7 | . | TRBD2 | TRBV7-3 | TGTGCCAGCAGCCCGACCGGACTAGCGGGAGACGAGCAGTACTTC | CASSPTGLAGDEQYF
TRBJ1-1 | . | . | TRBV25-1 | TGTGCCAGCAGTGATCACAGGGTTGGCGGTGAAGCTTTCTTT | CASSDHRVGGEAFF
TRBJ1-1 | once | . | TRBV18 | TGTGCCAGCTCACCATTACAGGGGAACACTGAAGCTTTCTTT | CASSPLQGNTEAFF
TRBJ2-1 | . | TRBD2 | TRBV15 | TGTGCCACCAGCAGAGATTCTGTCGGACTAGCTAATGAGCAGTTCTTC | CATSRDSVGLANEQFF
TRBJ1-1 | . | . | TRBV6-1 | TGTGCCAGCAGTGAAGCGGCCAGGGAAGGCGCTGAAGCTTTCTTT | CASSEAAREGAEAFF
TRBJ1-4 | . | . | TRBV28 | TGTGCCAGCAGTTTATCAGGACCTAATGAAAAACTGTTTTTT | CASSLSGPNEKLFF
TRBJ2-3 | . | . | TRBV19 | TGTGCCACAAGGAAGGACAGTTCTCTCACAGATACGCAGTATTTT | CATRKDSSLTDTQYF
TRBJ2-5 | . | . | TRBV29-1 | TGCAGCGTTCGAAACCGTTACCAAGAGACCCAGTACTTC | CSVRNRYQETQYF
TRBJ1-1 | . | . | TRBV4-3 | TGCGCCAGCAGTGGCTGGAACACTGAAGCTTTCTTT | CASSGWNTEAFF
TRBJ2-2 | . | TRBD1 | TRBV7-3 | TGTGCCAGCAGCTTAACTCAGGGGGCAACCGGGGAGCTGTTTTTT | CASSLTQGATGELFF
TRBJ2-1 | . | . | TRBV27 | TGTGCCAGCAGTCACAGGGAAGAGGTGAGGAATGAGCAGTTCTTC | CASSHREEVRNEQFF
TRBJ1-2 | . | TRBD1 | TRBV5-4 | TGTGCCAGCAGCCCCCGGGACAGGGGTACTGGCTACACCTTC | CASSPRDRGTGYTF
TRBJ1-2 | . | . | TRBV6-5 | TGTGCCAGCGGACCGTCTGAGCAATTCTATGGCTACACCTTC | CASGPSEQFYGYTF
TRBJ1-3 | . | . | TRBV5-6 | TGTGCCAGCAGCTGGGGACACATTCCCTCTGGAAACACCATATATTTT | CASSWGHIPSGNTIYF
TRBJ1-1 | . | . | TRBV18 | TGTGCCAGCTCACCAAGCCAGTTGAACACTGAAGCTTTCTTT | CASSPSQLNTEAFF
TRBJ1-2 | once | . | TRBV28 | TGTGCCAGCAGTTTTGGTGGGGGTCGTGGCTACACCTTC | CASSFGGGRGYTF
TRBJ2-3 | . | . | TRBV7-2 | TGTGCCAGCAGCCGTAACCGAGCGTTGGGAACAGATACGCAGTATTTT | CASSRNRALGTDTQYF
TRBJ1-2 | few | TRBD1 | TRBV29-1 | TGCAGCGTCACGACAGGGGGTAACTATGGCTACACCTTC | CSVTTGGNYGYTF
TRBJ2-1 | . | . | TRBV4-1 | TGCGCCAGCAGCCAGCGGGGCTACTACAATGAGCAGTTCTTC | CASSQRGYYNEQFF
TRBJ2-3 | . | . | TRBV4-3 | TGCGCCAGCAGCCAAGATCAAGGAAGGGGGGGCGGTACGCAGTATTTT | CASSQDQGRGGGTQYF
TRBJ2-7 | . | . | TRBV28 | TGTGCCAGCAGTTTATCCTTTTTCGCGGGCCAGAGGAACGAGCAGTACTTC | CASSLSFFAGQRNEQYF
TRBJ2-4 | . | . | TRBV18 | TGTGCCAGCTCACCGGATGGGAACATTCAGTACTTC | CASSPDGNIQYF
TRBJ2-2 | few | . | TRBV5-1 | TGCGCCAGCAGCTTCCTAGTGGACAGCACCGCGAACACCGGGGAGCTGTTTTTT | CASSFLVDSTANTGELFF
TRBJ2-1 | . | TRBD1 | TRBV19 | TGTGCCAGTAGTGGACAGGGAATGTATGAGCAGTTCTTC | CASSGQGMYEQFF
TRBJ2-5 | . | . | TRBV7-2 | TGTGCCAGCAGCGTCGGGCGCCTAGAGACCCAGTACTTC | CASSVGRLETQYF
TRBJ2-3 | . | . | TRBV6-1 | TGTGCCAGCAGTGAAGAGGGCACGGGGATCGGCACAGATACGCAGTATTTT | CASSEEGTGIGTDTQYF
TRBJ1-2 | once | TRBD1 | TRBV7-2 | TGTGCCAGCAGCTTAGAGATTTGGGACAGGGAAACTTCAGTTTATGGCTACACCTTC | CASSLEIWDRETSVYGYTF
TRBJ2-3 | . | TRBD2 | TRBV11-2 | TGTGCCAGCAGCCCGGGACTAGCGGGGAGCACAGATACGCAGTATTTT | CASSPGLAGSTDTQYF
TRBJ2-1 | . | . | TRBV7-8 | TGTGCCAGCAGCTGGGGTATAGATCCGGGCAATGAGCAGTTCTTC | CASSWGIDPGNEQFF
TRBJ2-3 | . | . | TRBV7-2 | TGTGCCGGGGCTCCTGGCACAGATACGCAGTATTTT | CAGAPGTDTQYF
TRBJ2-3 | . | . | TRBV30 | TGTGCCTGGAAGTCGGGGGCGAGTATCGCAGATACGCAGTATTTT | CAWKSGASIADTQYF
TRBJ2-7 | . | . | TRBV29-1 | TGCAGCGTTAATGGGGGGAACTACGAGCAGTACTTC | CSVNGGNYEQYF
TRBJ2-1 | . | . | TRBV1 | TGCACCAGCAGCCCTCTTTCCCGGGGCTACAATGAGCAGTTCTTC | CTSSPLSRGYNEQFF
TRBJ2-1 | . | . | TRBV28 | TGTGCCAGCAGTCCCACGTTTCGTAATGAGCAGTTCTTC | CASSPTFRNEQFF
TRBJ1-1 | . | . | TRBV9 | TGTGCCAGCAGCGTAGAAGGGGGAGAAGCTTTCTTT | CASSVEGGEAFF
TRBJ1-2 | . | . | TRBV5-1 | TGCGCCAGCAGCTTCGGGACGGCCGGTGGCTACACCTTC | CASSFGTAGGYTF
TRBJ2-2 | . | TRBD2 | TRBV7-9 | TGTGCCAGCAGCTTGGGACTAGCGGGGGACGGGGAGCTGTTTTTT | CASSLGLAGDGELFF
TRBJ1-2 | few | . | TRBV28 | TGTGCCAGCAGTTCAGGGGACACTGGGGACGGCTACACCTTC | CASSSGDTGDGYTF
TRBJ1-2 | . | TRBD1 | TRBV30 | TGTGCCTGGAGCGCCGGACAGGGGTTCTATGGCTACACCTTC | CAWSAGQGFYGYTF
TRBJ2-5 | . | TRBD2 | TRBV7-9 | TGTGCCAGCAGCCTAACTAGCGGGACAGAGACCCAGTACTTC | CASSLTSGTETQYF
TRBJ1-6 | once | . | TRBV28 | TGTGCCAGCAGTTTTAGCAGGGCGTACTCACCCCTCCACTTT | CASSFSRAYSPLHF
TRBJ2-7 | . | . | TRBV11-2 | TGTGCCAGCAGCTTAGCGTATGAGGGTACCTACGAGCAGTACTTC | CASSLAYEGTYEQYF
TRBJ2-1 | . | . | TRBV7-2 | TGTGCCAGCAGCTTATACTATGAGCAGTTCTTC | CASSLYYEQFF
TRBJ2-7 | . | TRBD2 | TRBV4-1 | TGCGCCAGCAGCCAGCCGACTAGCGGGGGTTCCTACGAGCAGTACTTC | CASSQPTSGGSYEQYF
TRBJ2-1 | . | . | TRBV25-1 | TGTGCCAGCAGTGAATATTACGGCGATGAGCAGTTCTTC | CASSEYYGDEQFF
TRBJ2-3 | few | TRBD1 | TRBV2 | TGTGCCAGCAGGTCCGGGACAGGGAGAACAGATACGCAGTATTTT | CASRSGTGRTDTQYF
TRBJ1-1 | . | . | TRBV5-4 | TGTGCCAGCAGCTTAGCCAATGAAGCTTTCTTT | CASSLANEAFF
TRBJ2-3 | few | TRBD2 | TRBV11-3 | TGTGCCAGCAGCTTAGACAGACTAGCGGGGAGACACAGATACGCAGTATTT | CASSLDRLAGRHRYAVF
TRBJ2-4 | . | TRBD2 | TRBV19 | TGTGCCAGTAGTATAGAGGGACTAGCGGCGGGAAACATTCAGTACTTC | CASSIEGLAAGNIQYF
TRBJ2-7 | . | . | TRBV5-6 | TGTGCCAGCAGCTTCGGCGGGACCTACGAGCAGTACTTC | CASSFGGTYEQYF
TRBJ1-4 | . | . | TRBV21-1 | TGTGCCAGCAACTTTCCTAGGACTGTAACTAATGAAAAACTGTTTTTT | CASNFPRTVTNEKLFF
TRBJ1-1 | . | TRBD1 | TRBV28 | TGTGGAACGGGACAGATGAACACTGAAGCTTTCTTT | CGTGQMNTEAFF